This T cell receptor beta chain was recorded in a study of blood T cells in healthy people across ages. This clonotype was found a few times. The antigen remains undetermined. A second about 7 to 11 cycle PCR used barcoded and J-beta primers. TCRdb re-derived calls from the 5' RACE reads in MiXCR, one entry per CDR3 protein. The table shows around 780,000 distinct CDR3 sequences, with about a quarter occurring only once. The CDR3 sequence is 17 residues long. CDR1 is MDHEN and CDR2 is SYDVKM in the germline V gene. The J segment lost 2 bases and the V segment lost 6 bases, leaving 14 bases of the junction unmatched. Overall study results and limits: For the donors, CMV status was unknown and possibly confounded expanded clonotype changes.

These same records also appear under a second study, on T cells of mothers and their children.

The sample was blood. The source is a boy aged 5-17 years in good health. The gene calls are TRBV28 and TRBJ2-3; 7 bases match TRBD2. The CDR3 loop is CASRSSGLVLVTDTQYF. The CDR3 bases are TGTGCCAGCAGGTCCTCTGGACTAGTTCTCGTCACAGATACGCAGTATTTT.